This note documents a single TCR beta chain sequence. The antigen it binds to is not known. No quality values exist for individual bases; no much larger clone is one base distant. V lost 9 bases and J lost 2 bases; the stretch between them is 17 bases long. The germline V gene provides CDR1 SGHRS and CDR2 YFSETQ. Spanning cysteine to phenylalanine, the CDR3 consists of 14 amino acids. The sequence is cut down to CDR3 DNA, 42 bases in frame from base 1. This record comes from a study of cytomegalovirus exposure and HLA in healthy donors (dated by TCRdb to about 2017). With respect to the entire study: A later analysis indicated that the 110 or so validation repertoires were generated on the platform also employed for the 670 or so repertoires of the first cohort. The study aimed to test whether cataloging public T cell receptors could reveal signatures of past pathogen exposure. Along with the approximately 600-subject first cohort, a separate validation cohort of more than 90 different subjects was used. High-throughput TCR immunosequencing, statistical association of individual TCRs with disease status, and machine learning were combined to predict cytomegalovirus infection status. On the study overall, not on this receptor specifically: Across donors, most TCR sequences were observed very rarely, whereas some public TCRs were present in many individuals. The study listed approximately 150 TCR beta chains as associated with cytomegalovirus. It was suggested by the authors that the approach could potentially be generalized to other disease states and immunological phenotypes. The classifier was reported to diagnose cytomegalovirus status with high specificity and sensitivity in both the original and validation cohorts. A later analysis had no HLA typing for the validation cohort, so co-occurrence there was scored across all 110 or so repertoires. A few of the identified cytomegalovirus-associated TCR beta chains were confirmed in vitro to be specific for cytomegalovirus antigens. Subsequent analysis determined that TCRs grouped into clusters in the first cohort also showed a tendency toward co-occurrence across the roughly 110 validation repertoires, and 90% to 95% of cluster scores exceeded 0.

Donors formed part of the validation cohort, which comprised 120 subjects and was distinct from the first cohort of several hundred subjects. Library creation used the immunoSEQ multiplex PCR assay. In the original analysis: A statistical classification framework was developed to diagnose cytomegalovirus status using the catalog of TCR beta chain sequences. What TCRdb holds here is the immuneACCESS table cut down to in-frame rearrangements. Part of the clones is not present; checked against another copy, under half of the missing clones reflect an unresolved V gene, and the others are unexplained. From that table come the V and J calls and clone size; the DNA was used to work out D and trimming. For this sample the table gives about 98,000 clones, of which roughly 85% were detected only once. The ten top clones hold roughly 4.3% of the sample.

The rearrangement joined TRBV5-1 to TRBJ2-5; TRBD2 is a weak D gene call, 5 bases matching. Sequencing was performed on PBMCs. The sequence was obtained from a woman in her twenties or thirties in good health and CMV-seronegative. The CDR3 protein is CATRSGTVQETQYF. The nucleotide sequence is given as TGCGCCACCCGCAGCGGTACAGTACAAGAGACCCAGTACTTC. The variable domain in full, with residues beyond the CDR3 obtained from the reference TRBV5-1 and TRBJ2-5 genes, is KAGVTQTPRYLIKTRGQQVTLSCSPISGHRSVSWYQQTPGQGLQFLFEYFSETQRNKGNFPGRFSGRQFSNSRSEMNVSTLELGDSALYLCATRSGTVQETQYFGPGTRLLVL.